What follows describes a single T cell receptor beta chain. The antigen is undetermined. This sample is part of a study of vaccination and CD4 T cells after COVID-19. Noted treatment: approximately nine-day PBMC culture with coronavirus spike peptide pools or control peptides (ViraFEST assay). Prior to the COVID-19 pandemic (2011-2018), the unexposed donor's CD4+ T cells were collected. Sequence data for DNA of cultured CD4+ T cells were generated by the Oncomine TCR Beta short-read assay. TCRdb redid the calling of the PCR reads with MiXCR, one entry per CDR3 protein. Here the sample spans a few thousand distinct CDR3 sequences, 36% being singletons. The ends were cut back, 3 bases at V and 2 bases at J, with 9 bases in the middle. CDR1 and CDR2 (germline): MRHNA, SNTAGT. The CDR3 contains 14 residues.

The clonotype comes from a human donor in good health. The material sequenced was CD4+ T cells from blood, cultured in vitro. The rearrangement joins TRBV6-4 to TRBJ2-3; D ambiguous. The CDR3 sequence: CASSEGPYTDTQYF. For the CDR3, the DNA is TGTGCCAGCAGTGAAGGTCCATACACAGATACGCAGTATTTT.